This entry lists 20 T cell receptor beta chains sequenced from one sample in a study of blood T cells in healthy people across ages. Alongside a J-beta primer mix, a sample-barcoded 5' primer served in a second PCR lasting roughly 7 to 11 cycles. MiXCR, run by TCRdb on the 5' RACE reads, gives a single entry per CDR3 protein. The data contain about 970,000 distinct CDR3 sequences, roughly 51% of them seen just once; the ten biggest clones take up about a fifth. The specimen sequenced was blood. The receptors shown here come from a woman aged 55-70 years in good health.

The gene calls are TRBV27 and TRBJ2-5, with D perhaps given as TRBD1 or TRBD2 (5 bases each). The V end lost 8 bases, the J end lost 5 bases, and 21 bases lay between the germline ends. Germline lookup yields CDR1 MNHEY and CDR2 SMNVEV (reference sequence). This CDR3 region has 15 residues. The CDR3 loop reads CASGLSGSHQETQYF. The CDR3 DNA reads TGTGCCAGCGGACTCTCAGGGAGTCATCAGGAGACCCAGTACTTC.

J is TRBJ2-1 and V is TRBV20-1; D ambiguous. This CDR3 comprises 16 residues. V was pared by 0 bases and J by 0 bases, with 12 bases between. CDR1 and CDR2 (germline): DFQATT, SNEGSKA (reference sequence). CDR3: CSARDPASSSYNEQFF. In DNA form, the CDR3 reads TGCAGTGCTAGAGATCCGGCCAGCAGCTCCTACAATGAGCAGTTCTTC.

V is TRBV15 and J is TRBJ2-7, with 7 bases that match TRBD1. There are 14 residues in the CDR3. V dropped 4 bases and J dropped 0; count of bases not matched to a gene: 3. Germline V gene sequence: CDR1 LNHNV, CDR2 YYDKDF (reference sequence). The CDR3 sequence: CATSTRQGSYEQYF. The DNA for the CDR3 is TGTGCCACCAGCACCCGACAGGGCTCCTACGAGCAGTACTTC.

This clonotype was detected only a few times. This chain uses TRBV5-5 with TRBJ2-7; D may be TRBD2 (5 bases). This CDR3 region has 14 residues. CDR1 SGHKS and CDR2 YYEKEE come from the germline V gene (reference sequence). Trimming left V 4 bases short and J 2 bases short, with 13 bases between. CDR3: CASSKWESAYEQYF. The CDR3 DNA follows: TGTGCCAGCAGCAAATGGGAGTCAGCCTACGAGCAGTACTTC.

This clonotype was seen more than once but under ten times. The rearrangement links TRBV7-2 to TRBJ2-1, with D tentatively TRBD1 or TRBD2 (5 bases each). The CDR3 is 14 amino acids. The germline V and J ends were trimmed by 8 bases and 8 bases, with 19 bases remaining between them. Germline V CDR1 and CDR2: SGHTA, FQGNSA. This CDR3 reads CASGARAAYDEQFF. The CDR3 bases are TGTGCCAGCGGGGCGAGGGCAGCGTATGATGAGCAGTTCTTC.

This sequence joins TRBV6-6 and TRBJ2-7; 10 bases are shared with TRBD1. The CDR3 spans 14 residues. With 7 bases clipped from V and 4 bases from J, the junction kept 7 bases outside the gene matches. Germline CDR1 reads MNHNY; CDR2 reads SVGAGI (reference sequence). The CDR3 is CASTPGQGRYEQYF. CDR3 nucleotide sequence: TGTGCCAGCACACCGGGACAGGGGAGATACGAGCAGTACTTC.

This clonotype has a single count. This CDR3 reads CSARGLAGDLSYNEQFF. The DNA of the CDR3 is TGCAGTGCTAGAGGGCTAGCGGGAGACCTCTCCTACAATGAGCAGTTCTTC. The chain has TRBV20-1 and TRBJ2-1, with 10 bases lining up with TRBD2. The junction had 6 bases not matched to a gene; V was cut back by 1 base and J by 0 bases. The CDR3 covers 17 residues. Germline V gene sequence: CDR1 DFQATT, CDR2 SNEGSKA (reference sequence).

V usage is TRBV9 and J usage is TRBJ2-3; 11 bases are a match to TRBD2. The germline V gene encodes CDR1 SGDLS and CDR2 YYNGEE. The V segment lost 0 bases and the J segment 4 bases; nucleotides outside the gene matches: 4. This CDR3 has 16 amino acids. CDR3 protein: CASSVVAGGPSDTQYF. The CDR3 DNA sequence: TGTGCCAGCAGCGTAGTAGCGGGAGGGCCCTCAGATACGCAGTATTTT.

The chain joins TRBV29-1 to TRBJ1-3; weak D call: TRBD1 (5 bases). Trimming shortened V by 7 bases and J by 4 bases, and 14 bases separated the two germline ends. CDR1 and CDR2 (germline): SQVTM, ANQGSEA. This CDR3 has 13 amino acids. This chain's CDR3 is CSARGFSGNTIYF. CDR3 in DNA: TGCAGCGCGCGGGGCTTCTCCGGAAACACCATATATTTT.

V usage is TRBV20-1 and J usage is TRBJ2-7, with 7 bases matching TRBD1. V lost 4 bases to trimming and J lost 0 bases; unmatched junction nucleotides: 6. Per the germline V gene, CDR1 is DFQATT and CDR2 is SNEGSKA (reference sequence). This CDR3 is 14 amino acids long. The CDR3 is CSANGQENSYEQYF. The CDR3 DNA follows: TGCAGTGCTAATGGACAGGAGAACTCCTACGAGCAGTACTTC.

Turning to this clonotype: Its ends do not fully match the called genes, so a read error is possible. The V gene is TRBV7-4, the J gene TRBJ2-7; D may be TRBD2 (5 bases). The germline CDR1 and CDR2 sequences are SGHVT and SQSDAQ. The CDR3 sequence is 17 residues long. For the CDR3, the DNA is TGTGCCAGCCAGACTATGGATGATGGTGTGAGCTCCTACGGGCAGTACTTC. The encoded protein is CASQTMDDGVSSYGQYF. Complete variable domain (other parts from reference TRBV7-4 and TRBJ2-7): GAGVSQSPRYKVAKRGRDVALRCDSISGHVTLYWYRQTLGQGSEVLTYSQSDAQRDKSGRPSGRFSAERPERSVSTLKIQRTEQGDSAVYLCASQTMDDGVSSYGQYFGPGTRLTVT.

This clonotype was detected only a few times. The genes are TRBV27 and TRBJ2-7; 10 bases are shared with TRBD1. CDR1 and CDR2 from the germline V gene are MNHEY and SMNVEV (reference sequence). Losses at the gene ends were 6 bases for V and 2 bases for J; bases not matched to a gene: 7. The CDR3 length is 15 residues. The CDR3 nucleotides read TGTGCCAGCAGCCGCCCGGGACAGGGGACCTACGAGCAGTACTTC. This translates into CASSRPGQGTYEQYF.

V gene TRBV11-1 combines with J gene TRBJ2-5; no clear D. The J call may be in error: the DNA end matches TRBJ2-7 better. There are 13 residues in the CDR3. Germline values: CDR1 SGHAT, CDR2 FQDESV (reference sequence). CDR3 bases: TGTGCCAGCAGCTTACATCCGAGTTTCGAGCAGTACTTC. Its translation is CASSLHPSFEQYF.

In this sample, this clonotype turned up a few times. The chain joins TRBV28 to TRBJ2-3; 8 bases map to TRBD2. The CDR3 runs to 14 residues. V lost 3 bases to trimming and J lost 6 bases; unmatched junction nucleotides: 5. Germline V gene lookup returns CDR1 MDHEN and CDR2 SYDVKM. CDR3 nucleotides: TGTGCCAGCAGTTTCCCCGGGGGGGAGGATACGCAGTATTTT. It is translated as CASSFPGGEDTQYF.

The genes are TRBV3-1 and TRBJ1-2, with D possibly being TRBD1 (5 bases). CDR1 LGHDT and CDR2 YNNKEL come from the germline V gene (reference sequence). The CDR3 has 15 residues. V was cut by 4 bases and J by 0 bases, with 12 bases left in between. CDR3 loop: CASSPRDAPNYGYTF. The DNA for the CDR3 is TGTGCCAGCAGCCCCCGGGACGCCCCTAACTATGGCTACACCTTC.

The chain uses TRBV6-2 or TRBV6-3 and TRBJ2-7; 11 bases align to TRBD2. Looked up from germline, CDR1 is MNHEY and CDR2 is SVGEGT. Trimming cost V 6 bases and J 2 bases; bases outside gene matches: 6. CDR3 size: 15 residues. CDR3 DNA sequence: TGTGCCAGCAGGCCTACTAGCGGGGGAACCTACGAGCAGTACTTC. It yields the protein CASRPTSGGTYEQYF.

Concerning this clonotype itself: The junction and the germline gene differ at one end; a read error may be behind it. V is TRBV6-1 and J is TRBJ1-5; D gene unclear. Germline loops: CDR1 MNHNS, CDR2 SASEGT. The CDR3 is 14 residues long. CDR3 protein: CASSLMYENRPQHF. Here the CDR3 DNA reads TGTGCCAGCAGTCTAATGTACGAGAATCGGCCCCAGCATTTT.

The rearrangement uses TRBV7-3 and TRBJ2-1; TRBD2 matches 8 bases. This CDR3 is built from 16 residues. CDR1 and CDR2 from the germline V gene are SGHTA and FQGTGA. After removal of 5 bases from V and 5 bases from J, the junction contained 11 bases not matched to a gene. CDR3 sequence: CASSHGSGGYNNEQFF. As DNA, the CDR3 is TGTGCCAGCAGCCACGGGAGCGGGGGATACAACAATGAGCAGTTCTTC.

This clonotype appeared a few times. The CDR3, as DNA: TGTGCCATCAGTGTGGGGGTTTCCTACGAGCAGTACTTC. Protein sequence: CAISVGVSYEQYF. The V call is TRBV10-3, the J call TRBJ2-7; D is tentatively TRBD1 or TRBD2 (5 bases each). This CDR3 contains 13 residues. V lost 4 bases to trimming and J lost 1 base, with 8 bases between them. Germline CDR1 reads ENHRY; CDR2 reads SYGVKD.

The chain has TRBV6-2 or TRBV6-3 and TRBJ2-7, with 11 nucleotides matching TRBD2. The CDR3 length is 16 residues. In germline, CDR1 is MNHEY, CDR2 SVGEGT. Trimming took 6 bases from V and 0 from J; bases not matched to a gene: 7. The CDR3 DNA follows: TGTGCCAGCAGGCCAGTAGCGGGAGGGTTCTCCTACGAGCAGTACTTC. Translated, it gives CASRPVAGGFSYEQYF.